The present T cell receptor (beta chain) was sequenced within a study of blood T cell repertoires in COVID-19. This CDR3 has 15 residues. The ends were cut back, 4 bases at V and 10 bases at J, with 20 bases in the middle. The germline CDR1 and CDR2 sequences are SGHTS and YDEGEE. The assay was immunoSEQ multiplex PCR, and TCRdb's table has in-frame clones only and misses some. The sample records 250,000 to 350,000 clones, roughly 87% being singletons. The source of this sequence is a woman aged 50 to 60 who had recovered from COVID-19. Sequencing used peripheral blood. V and J are TRBV5-8 and TRBJ1-4; the D gene is possibly TRBD1 (5 bases). The CDR3, as DNA: TGTGCCAGCAGCCCCCCCACGGCAGGGCGGGGAAAACTGTTTTTT. It is translated as CASSPPTAGRGKLFF.